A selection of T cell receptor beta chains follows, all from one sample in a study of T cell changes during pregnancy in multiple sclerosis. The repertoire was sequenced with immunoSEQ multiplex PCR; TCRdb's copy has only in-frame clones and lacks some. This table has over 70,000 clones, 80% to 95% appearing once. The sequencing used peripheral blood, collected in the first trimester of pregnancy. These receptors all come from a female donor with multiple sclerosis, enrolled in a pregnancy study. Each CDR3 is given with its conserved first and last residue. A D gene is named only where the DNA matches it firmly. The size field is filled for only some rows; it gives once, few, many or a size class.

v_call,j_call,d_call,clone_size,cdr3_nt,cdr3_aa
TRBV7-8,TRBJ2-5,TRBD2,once,TGTGCCAGCAGCTATAGCGGGGGGGATGAGACCCAGTACTTC,CASSYSGGDETQYF
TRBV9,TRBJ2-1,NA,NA,TGTGCCAGCAGCGAACCACCAGCCGAAGCGGCGGTCGGTGAGCAGTTCTTC,CASSEPPAEAAVGEQFF
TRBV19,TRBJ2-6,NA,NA,TGTGCCAGTAGTATAGCGAGCTCTGGGGCCAACGTCCTGACTTTC,CASSIASSGANVLTF
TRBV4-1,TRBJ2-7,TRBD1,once,TGCGCCAGCAGCCACGCCGGGACAGGGTACGAGCAGTACTTC,CASSHAGTGYEQYF
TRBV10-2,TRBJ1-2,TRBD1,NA,TGCGCCAGCACCCCGGGACAGCCCTATGGCTACACCTTC,CASTPGQPYGYTF
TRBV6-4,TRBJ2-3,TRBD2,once,TGTGCCAGCAGTGACGGCGGGGGGGCCGCGGATACGCAGTATTTT,CASSDGGGAADTQYF
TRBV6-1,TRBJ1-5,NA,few,TGTGCCAGCATTCAGGCAAGCAATCAGCCCCAGCATTTT,CASIQASNQPQHF
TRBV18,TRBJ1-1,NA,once,TGTGCCAGCTCACCTTCCGGGGGGCCAACCACTGAAGCTTTCTTT,CASSPSGGPTTEAFF
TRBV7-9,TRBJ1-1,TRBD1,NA,TGTGCCAGCAGCTTACCTACTGACAGGGTGGGGACTGAAGCTTTCTTT,CASSLPTDRVGTEAFF
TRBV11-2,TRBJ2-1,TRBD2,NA,TGTGCCAGCAGCTTGGGGGGACTAGCCTACAATGAGCAGTTCTTC,CASSLGGLAYNEQFF
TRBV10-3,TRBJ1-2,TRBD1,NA,TGTGCCATCAGTGTCGGGACAGGGGGCAATGGCTACACCTTC,CAISVGTGGNGYTF
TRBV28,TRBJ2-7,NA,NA,TGTGCCAGCAGTGACCCGCGGGGCGGGCAGTACTTC,CASSDPRGGQYF
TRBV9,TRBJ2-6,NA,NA,TGTGCCAGCAGCGTAGGTGGGGGCCAAACTGGGGCCAACGTCCTGACTTTC,CASSVGGGQTGANVLTF
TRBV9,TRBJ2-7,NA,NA,TGTGCCAGCAGCGTAGCTACGACAGACTACGAGCAGTACTTC,CASSVATTDYEQYF
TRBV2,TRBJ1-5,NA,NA,TGTGCCAGCAGTGAAAAATCCCTTAGCAATCAGCCCCAGCATTTT,CASSEKSLSNQPQHF
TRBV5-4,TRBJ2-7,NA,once,TGTGCCAGCAGCTTCGCCGGTAGCTCCTACGAGCAGTACTTC,CASSFAGSSYEQYF
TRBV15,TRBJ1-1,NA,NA,TGTGCCACCAGCATACGCGGCCTGGCCACTGAAGCTTTCTTT,CATSIRGLATEAFF
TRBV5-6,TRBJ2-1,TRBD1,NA,TGTGCCAGCAGCTTCGGGACAGGGTATAATGAGCAGTTCTTC,CASSFGTGYNEQFF
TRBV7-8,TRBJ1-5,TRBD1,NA,TGTGCCAGCAGCCCGGACAGGGTAAGAAATCAGCCCCAGCATTTT,CASSPDRVRNQPQHF
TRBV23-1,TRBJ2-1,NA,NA,TGCGCCAGCAGTCGTGGCGGGTGTAACAATGAGCAGTTCTTC,CASSRGGCNNEQFF
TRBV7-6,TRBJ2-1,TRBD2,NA,TGTGCCAGCAGCTTAGAGGGCGGGGGCTCCTACAATGAGCAGTTCTTC,CASSLEGGGSYNEQFF
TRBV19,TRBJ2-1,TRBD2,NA,TGTGCCAGTAGTACTAGACTAGCGGATAGCTCCTACAATGAGCAGTTCTTC,CASSTRLADSSYNEQFF
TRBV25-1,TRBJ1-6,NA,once,TGTGCCAGCAGGGTGGCGGAGAGTTCTTCACCCCTCCACTTT,CASRVAESSSPLHF
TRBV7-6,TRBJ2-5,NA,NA,TGTGCCAGCAGTCTCACAAAACAGGGAGAGGGGACCCAGTACTTC,CASSLTKQGEGTQYF
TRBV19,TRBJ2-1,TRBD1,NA,TGTGCCAGTACGCCACAGGGGGCCCACAATGAGCAGTTCTTC,CASTPQGAHNEQFF
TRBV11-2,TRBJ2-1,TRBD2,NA,TGTGCCAGCAGCCTATCTAGCGGGGGGGCCGATGAGCAGTTCTTC,CASSLSSGGADEQFF
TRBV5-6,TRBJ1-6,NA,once,TGTGCCAGCAGCTTGATCCGGTTGAATTCACCCCTCCACTTT,CASSLIRLNSPLHF
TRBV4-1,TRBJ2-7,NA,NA,TGCGCCAGCAGCCAAGTCGGTTCCTACGAGCAGTACTTC,CASSQVGSYEQYF
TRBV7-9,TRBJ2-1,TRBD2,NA,TGTGCCAGCAGCCCCGCTCCCCGCGGGAGGTCCTACAATGAGCAGTTCTTC,CASSPAPRGRSYNEQFF
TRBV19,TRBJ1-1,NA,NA,TGTGCCAGTAGTATAAACAGGAACACTGAAGCTTTCTTT,CASSINRNTEAFF
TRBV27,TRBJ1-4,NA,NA,TGTGCCAGCAGTTTTGTGGGTAGCGAAAAACTGTTTTTT,CASSFVGSEKLFF
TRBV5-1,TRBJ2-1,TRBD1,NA,TGCGCCAGTAGTCTACGGACAGGATACAATGAGCAGTTCTTC,CASSLRTGYNEQFF
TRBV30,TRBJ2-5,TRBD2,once,TGTGCCTGGAGTGTACTCGGCGGGGGTACCCAGTACTTC,CAWSVLGGGTQYF
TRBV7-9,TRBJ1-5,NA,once,TGTGCCAGCAGCTTAGTTTCGGGAGGCGGCAATCAGCCCCAGCATTTT,CASSLVSGGGNQPQHF
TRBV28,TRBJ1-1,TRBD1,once,TGTGCCAGCAGTCCGGGGACAGGGAAGGATTACACTGAAGCTTTCTTT,CASSPGTGKDYTEAFF
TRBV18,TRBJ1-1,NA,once,TGTGCCAGCTCACGTCCCGTGGGGGGGGGCAACACTGAAGCTTTCTTT,CASSRPVGGGNTEAFF
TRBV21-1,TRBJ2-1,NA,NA,TGTGCCAGCAGCAAACCCGGGACACTAAAGCAGTTCTTC,CASSKPGTLKQFF
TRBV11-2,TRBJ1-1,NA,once,TGTGCCAGCAGCCCTTGGGTGGGAATTCGGACAGAACAAGTCGTAGCTTTCTTT,CASSPWVGIRTEQVVAFF
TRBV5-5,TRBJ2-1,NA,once,TGTGCCAGCAGTTCTGACAGCAATGAGCAGTTCTTC,CASSSDSNEQFF
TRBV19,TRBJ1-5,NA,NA,TGTGCCAGCAGACAGGTCAATCAGCCCCAGCATTTT,CASRQVNQPQHF
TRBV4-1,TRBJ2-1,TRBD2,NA,TGCGCCAGCAGCCAAGAGGGGACTAGCGGGGGTTTCGATGAGCAGTTCTTC,CASSQEGTSGGFDEQFF
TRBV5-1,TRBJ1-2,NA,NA,TGCGCCAGCAGCTTGGGTGCCGATTTGGGCGGCTACACCTTC,CASSLGADLGGYTF
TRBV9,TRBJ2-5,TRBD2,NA,TGTGCCAGCAGCGTAGCTGCAGGTACTAGCGGGTACCAAGAGACCCAGTACTTC,CASSVAAGTSGYQETQYF
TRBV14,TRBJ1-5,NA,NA,TGTGCCAGCAGCCAAGATGACAAGCAGCCCCAGCATTTT,CASSQDDKQPQHF
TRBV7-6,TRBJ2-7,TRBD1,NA,TGTGCCAGCAGCTTAGGGGTACCGGGACAGGGGGCTTACGAGCAGTACTTC,CASSLGVPGQGAYEQYF